This note documents a single T cell receptor beta chain sequence. Its antigen remains unknown. Noted time point: persistent/refractory GD, antithyroid drugs over 5 years with positive TRAb. Scientists built the TCR library using RNA that was extracted from PBMCs. Criteria from the American Thyroid Association guidelines were applied to diagnose Graves' disease. The data derive from a study of regulatory T cells in long-lasting Graves disease. Construction of the TCR beta libraries employed iRepertoire HTBI primers in conjunction with Arm-PCR of CDR3 regions. TCRdb re-analysed the multiplex PCR reads in MiXCR, keeping a single row per CDR3 protein. Found here are about 470,000 distinct CDR3 sequences, less than 25% of them singletons; the top ten hold approximately 7.8%. The CDR3 runs 15 residues. V dropped 3 bases and J dropped 2; count of bases not matched to a gene: 3. The germline V gene has CDR1 SEHNR and CDR2 FQNEAQ (reference sequence).

Study observations and caveats: Samples came from peripheral blood alone, without thyroid tissue. Among samples with persistent disease, TRBV28, TRBJ1-2 and TRBJ2-5 were favored. Possibly, accuracy suffered from the small sample size.

The sample here was peripheral blood mononuclear cells (PBMCs), taken when the disease was refractory, from a patient treated with antithyroid drugs. This receptor was obtained from a female donor with Graves disease. The J gene is TRBJ2-7, the V gene TRBV7-9, with 11 bases fitting TRBD2. The CDR3 region is CASSFRLAGTYEQYF. DNA of the CDR3: TGTGCCAGCAGCTTCCGACTAGCGGGAACCTACGAGCAGTACTTC.